The sequence of this TCR beta chain was determined in a study of glioma-infiltrating T cells (dated by TCRdb to 2015 to 2016). Some background on the complete study: TCR alpha- and beta-chain repertoires were sequenced from glioma tissue, non-neoplastic brain tissue and matched peripheral blood mononuclear cells. To measure how far tissue and blood T-cell populations diverged, each tissue-infiltrating repertoire was compared against the peripheral blood repertoire of the same patient. The paired cohort was made up of three low-grade glioma patients, several primary glioblastoma patients and three non-glioma patients who contributed non-neoplastic brain tissue.

V drops 3 bases and J drops 5 bases, leaving 11 bases in between. Inclusive of the bounding cysteine and phenylalanine, the CDR3 is 14 residues long. Solely the CDR3 DNA is kept, with 42 bases framed from the first base. Taken from the germline V gene (reference sequence), the CDR1 and CDR2 loops are SGHNT and YYREEE. General findings and caveats noted by the study authors: Group comparisons rested on small numbers: three non-neoplastic, three low-grade glioma and fewer than 10 glioblastoma patients. VJ-independent divergence between tissue and blood was lower than expected in non-neoplastic patients but higher than expected in all gliomas, particularly low-grade gliomas. Tissue and blood shared very few CDR3 sequences, a result attributed to high CDR3 diversity and limited sampling.

TCR alpha and beta CDR3 regions were amplified with the iRepertoire nested amplicon-rescue multiplex PCR (arm-PCR) platform from RNA. The input for one-step reverse transcription and amplification was roughly 90-450 ng of tissue mRNA or PBMC total RNA. After bead purification, a secondary multiplex PCR added Illumina adapters, and libraries were gel-purified between 200 and 400 bp. Demultiplexing relied on internal 6-nucleotide barcodes carried by the libraries. The libraries were sequenced on an Illumina MiSeq using 2x220 or 2x250 nucleotide paired-end reads. The study's own analysis went as follows. Paired reads were merged using FLASH 1.2.11 and aligned with BWA-MEM to the GRCh37 human genome, and TRA and TRB reads were then extracted. An IMGT-derived reference of cassette sequences and CDR3 motifs, with pseudogenes included, was used for V and J assignment. Three-frame translation of reads was performed, and productive CDR3s were defined as those with a C...FGXG motif and no stop codons. A clonotype was defined as a unique combination of a V-J cassette pair and a CDR3 amino acid sequence. Reads were filtered by Hamming distance, with the threshold set by the sequence error rate of each sample in mapped regions. TCRdb trimmed the raw reads at Q25, called clones with MiXCR and kept productive beta chains. Each CDR3 protein gets just one entry, which takes the most common genes and DNA from the rows behind it. What appears here as the V and J calls and clone size reflects TCRdb's work, not the paper's. This sample lists about 130,000 distinct CDR3 sequences; about 25% were detected once. The ten largest clones add up to around 28% of the sample.

For this clonotype: Its antigen is unknown. No base quality values were provided; no much bigger clone lies one nucleotide off.

This TCR came from a human donor with low-grade glioma or glioblastoma, undergoing nonglioma brain surgery, or in good health (not recorded which). The sequenced material came from glioma tissue, nonneoplastic brain tissue, or PBMCs (not recorded which). This chain is built from TRBV5-4 and TRBJ1-4, with TRBD1 perhaps the D gene, on 5 matching bases. The DNA sequence is given as TGTGCCAGCAGCTGGGGGACGGCCAATGAAAAACTGTTTTTT. The resulting protein is CASSWGTANEKLFF.